This record concerns one T cell receptor beta chain sequence. What it recognizes is unknown. These data originate in a study of Graves' ophthalmopathy and Graves' hyperthyroidism. Study information: Peripheral blood was collected at initial diagnosis, before any treatment. Study-wide findings and caveats: Appearing in blood as well were most expanded thyroid clonotypes above 0.001 frequency.

Certain patients, namely those with other autoimmune diseases, uncontrolled infections, pregnancy or lactation, were excluded. Germline V gene lookup returns CDR1 DFQATT and CDR2 SNEGSKA (reference sequence). This CDR3 comprises 13 residues. V lost 6 bases, J lost 2 bases, and 11 bases lay in between. RNA transcripts were the source from which TCR beta CDR3 regions were amplified. Amplification began with first-round RT-PCR using HTBI primers, then second-round multiplex PCR was performed. One entry per CDR3 protein results from TCRdb running MiXCR on the multiplex PCR reads. The data show 740,000 or so distinct CDR3 sequences, with 40% seen just once and approximately 43% held by the top ten.

The rearrangement links TRBV20-1 to TRBJ1-3, with D possibly matching TRBD1 (5 bases). The sequenced material came from peripheral blood. This clonotype was obtained from an adult man with Graves' ophthalmopathy. In DNA form, the CDR3 reads TGCAGTGCACCGGGGGATGCTGGAAACACCATATATTTT. This translates into CSAPGDAGNTIYF.